This T cell receptor (beta chain) was sequenced for a study of blood T cell repertoires in COVID-19. About the research overall: Sites in the United States, Italy and Spain provided acute and convalescent COVID-19 samples. T cells, B-cell-depleted T cells, or PBMCs provided the cDNA or gDNA that served as material.

Authors' data handling: Cell counts per sample came from amplifying reference gene primers. Method: immunoSEQ multiplex PCR; TCRdb's copy keeps in-frame clones and lacks some. V and J calls and clone size are those listed in that table; D and trimming were worked out from the DNA. This sample has about 280,000 clones, with roughly 88% found just once. Deletions cut 6 bases from V and 10 bases from J, with 19 bases between. The germline gives CDR1 MDHEN, CDR2 SYDVKM. The CDR3 spans 14 residues. This clone was counted only a few times. The sequence was obtained from a woman in her 70s with acute or convalescent COVID-19. The V call is TRBV28, the J call TRBJ1-5, with D uncertain. What was sequenced was peripheral blood. The CDR3 DNA reads as TGTGCCAGCAGGTCTAAACAGCCTCCAAGACCCCAGCATTTT. Amino acid sequence: CASRSKQPPRPQHF.